This T cell receptor beta chain was sequenced for a study of blood T cell repertoires in COVID-19. Looking at the study overall: COVID-19 samples collected from the United States, Italy and Spain covered acute and convalescent phases.

This clone was seen a handful of times. Per germline, CDR1 MDHEN and CDR2 SYDVKM. Between the trimmed V and J ends, which lost 3 bases and 5 bases, there was a span of 7 bases. The CDR3 has 13 residues. Original methodology: Amplified reference gene primers provided the basis for estimating nucleated cell counts. The repertoire was sequenced with immunoSEQ multiplex PCR; TCRdb's copy has only in-frame clones and lacks some. V, J and clone size derive from that table, while D and trimming were established from the DNA sequence. This repertoire shows about 150,000 clones, about nine tenths found once; its top ten account for about 4.5%. Participants reported their clinical history, and cohort assignment relied on those reports.

Sequencing was performed on PBMCs or T cells enriched from blood (not recorded which). J is TRBJ2-2 and V is TRBV28, with D hard to call. This TCR came from a man aged 50-59 years who had recovered from COVID-19. The CDR3 nucleotides read TGTGCCAGCAGTTTTTTCAGGACCGGGGAGCTGTTTTTT. Protein product: CASSFFRTGELFF.